Shown below are 21 T cell receptor beta chains from a single sample sequenced in a study of shared clonotypes between healthy human individuals. Profiled with immunoSEQ multiplex PCR; TCRdb holds only in-frame clones, not every one. The table includes 450,000 to 500,000 clones, almost 80% detected once. Sequencing was carried out using PBMCs. These receptors came from a woman between 40 and 55 years old in good health. Some clones in this sample may be carry-over from other donors' samples.

The rearrangement joins TRBV11-2 to TRBJ2-7; TRBD1 matches 7 bases. This CDR3 contains 14 residues. Germline lookup yields CDR1 SGHAT and CDR2 FQNNGV. Unmatched junction bases numbered 3, after V lost 1 base and J lost 3 bases. CDR3 DNA sequence: TGTGCCAGCAGCTTAGCACAGGGGCGCTACGAGCAGTACTTC. Translating gives CASSLAQGRYEQYF.

The rearrangement links TRBV9 to TRBJ2-7; D not certain. The CDR3 covers 15 residues. The V end was cut by 3 bases, the J end by 0 bases, with 13 bases between. CDR1 SGDLS and CDR2 YYNGEE come from the germline V gene. For the CDR3, the DNA is TGTGCCAGCAGCGCCCGGGTTGGCAGCTCCTACGAGCAGTACTTC. Translating it yields CASSARVGSSYEQYF.

For this clone: Compared with germline, one end of the junction differs, possibly owing to a read error. The chain links TRBV29-1 to TRBJ2-7, with D perhaps matching TRBD2 (6 bases). The germline V gene encodes CDR1 SQVTM and CDR2 ANQGSEA. CDR3 length: 13 residues. The CDR3 loop is CSVEGAGPAEQYF. DNA of the CDR3: TGCAGCGTCGAAGGCGCGGGACCCGCCGAGCAGTACTTC.

The V and J genes are TRBV5-4 and TRBJ1-5, with D possibly TRBD1 on 5 matching bases. Trimming shortened V by 5 bases and J by 3 bases, and 15 bases separated the two germline ends. From germline, CDR1 is SGHNT and CDR2 YYREEE (reference sequence). CDR3 length: 15 residues. The CDR3 DNA sequence: TGTGCCAGCAGGTCTCGGGGACTCTCCAATCAGCCCCAGCATTTT. Protein product: CASRSRGLSNQPQHF.

As regards this clone: This CDR3 is also generated by other DNA sequences in the sample. The chain combines TRBV28 with TRBJ2-3, with D possibly TRBD1 on 5 matching bases. The CDR3 consists of 14 residues. Germline V lookup: CDR1 MDHEN, CDR2 SYDVKM. V was trimmed by 3 bases and J by 2 bases, leaving 9 bases between them. CDR3 loop: CASSLGQDTDTQYF. The CDR3 DNA sequence: TGTGCCAGCAGTTTGGGGCAGGACACAGATACGCAGTATTTT.

Regarding this clone: A read error may explain this, as a much larger clone is one base away. V usage is TRBV28 and J usage is TRBJ2-7; a possible D gene is TRBD2 (6 bases). Germline V gene lookup returns CDR1 MDHEN and CDR2 SYDVKM. The length of the CDR3 is 15 residues. V lost 2 bases and J 3 bases, leaving 14 bases between the germline ends. CDR3 in amino acids: CASSLRSGHCYEQYF. CDR3 bases: TGTGCCAGCAGTTTAAGGAGCGGGCACTGCTACGAGCAGTACTTC.

This clone was counted once. The chain couples TRBV19 to TRBJ1-1; D perhaps matches TRBD1 (5 bases). Germline-derived CDR1 and CDR2 are LNHDA and SQIVND (reference sequence). Trimming pared 7 bases from V and 4 bases from J, leaving 13 bases between. This CDR3 is 13 amino acids long. The DNA of the CDR3 is TGTGCCAGTATTCGGAGGGGAGGCACTGAAGCTTTCTTT. Protein product: CASIRRGGTEAFF.

Concerning this clone: The sample has other DNA sequences that encode this CDR3 too. The chain links TRBV11-2 to TRBJ2-3; no firm D call. The CDR3 spans 14 residues. Germline V gene sequence: CDR1 SGHAT, CDR2 FQNNGV. V was shortened by 1 base and J by 0 bases, with 5 bases between the two germline ends. CDR3 loop: CASSLGGSTDTQYF. The CDR3 coding sequence is TGTGCCAGCAGCTTAGGCGGCAGCACAGATACGCAGTATTTT.

This clone was detected once. V is TRBV15 and J is TRBJ1-1; the D gene is possibly TRBD1 (6 bases). The V end lost 2 bases, the J end lost 4 bases, and 14 bases lay between the germline ends. CDR1 is LNHNV, CDR2 YYDKDF, per germline (reference sequence). The CDR3 is 15 amino acids. CDR3: CATSRTQGSGTEAFF. In DNA form, the CDR3 reads TGTGCCACCAGCAGAACACAGGGTAGTGGCACTGAAGCTTTCTTT.

In this sample, this clone turned up a few times. V is TRBV5-4 and J is TRBJ2-3; TRBD2 matches 9 bases. CDR1 is SGHNT and CDR2 is YYREEE in the germline V gene (reference sequence). The junction had 3 bases not matched to a gene; V was cut back by 7 bases and J by 0 bases. The CDR3 loop spans 14 amino acids. CDR3 sequence (DNA): TGTGCCAGCTCGACTAGCGGTAGCACAGATACGCAGTATTTT. Translation: CASSTSGSTDTQYF.

This clone was seen a handful of times. The rearrangement joins TRBV2 to TRBJ1-2; tentatively, D is TRBD1 (6 bases). The CDR3 has 16 amino acids. Trimming removed 8 bases at V and 8 bases at J, with 27 bases between. Germline CDR1 is SNHLY and CDR2 is FYNNEI. The chain's CDR3 is CASSGNPGGGVGGYTF. The CDR3 DNA follows: TGTGCCAGCTCAGGGAATCCCGGCGGGGGCGTCGGGGGCTACACCTTC. Drawing the rest from reference TRBV2 and TRBJ1-2, the complete variable domain is EPEVTQTPSHQVTQMGQEVILRCVPISNHLYFYWYRQILGQKVEFLVSFYNNEISEKSEIFDDQFSVERPDGSNFTLKIRSTKLEDSAMYFCASSGNPGGGVGGYTFGSGTRLTVV.

The rearrangement links TRBV28 to TRBJ1-2; TRBD1 is a possible D gene (6 bases). CDR3 length: 13 residues. Per the germline V gene, CDR1 is MDHEN and CDR2 is SYDVKM. V was trimmed by 5 bases and J by 8 bases, leaving 15 bases between them. CDR3 nucleotides: TGTGCCAGCAGTCGAGACCTTGGGGGCGGCTACACCTTC. It encodes CASSRDLGGGYTF.

The sample holds a few counts of this clone. A much larger clone sits a single nucleotide away, making a read error possible. At the DNA level, this CDR3 is encoded by other sequences in the same sample as well. This sequence joins TRBV28 and TRBJ2-7; D ambiguous. The CDR3 is 11 amino acids. The V end lost 3 bases, the J end lost 2 bases, and 2 bases lay between the germline ends. Germline V CDR1 and CDR2: MDHEN, SYDVKM. The CDR3 reads CASSFTYEQYF. CDR3 DNA: TGTGCCAGCAGTTTTACCTACGAGCAGTACTTC.

This clone has a count of ten or more. The chain has TRBV5-4 and TRBJ2-5; D unresolved. Gene TRBJ2-7 matches the end of the DNA better, so the J call may be wrong. CDR3 size: 13 residues. Germline CDR1 SGHNT, CDR2 YYREEE (reference sequence). CDR3 residues: CASSLSSIHEQYF. The CDR3 bases are TGTGCCAGCAGCCTCTCCTCCATCCACGAGCAGTACTTC.

The chain couples TRBV7-2 to TRBJ2-3; D is ambiguous. Germline CDR1 SGHTA, CDR2 FQGNSA. The CDR3 extends over 13 amino acids. V was trimmed by 1 base and J by 6 bases, leaving 8 bases between them. The CDR3 is CASSLVASDTQYF. DNA of the CDR3: TGTGCCAGCAGCTTAGTCGCTTCGGATACGCAGTATTTT. Full variable domain (rest looked up from reference TRBV7-2 and TRBJ2-3): GAGVSQSPSNKVTEKGKDVELRCDPISGHTALYWYRQSLGQGLEFLIYFQGNSAPDKSGLPSDRFSAERTGGSVSTLTIQRTQQEDSAVYLCASSLVASDTQYFGPGTRLTVL.

The chain links TRBV10-1 to TRBJ1-2; D unresolved. CDR3 length: 13 amino acids. The V end lost 0 bases, the J end lost 2 bases, and 4 bases lay between the germline ends. Germline V gives CDR1 WNHNN, CDR2 SYGVQD (reference sequence). The DNA for the CDR3 is TGCGCCAGCAGTGAGTCGATCAACTATGGCTACACCTTC. It is translated as CASSESINYGYTF.

This chain uses TRBV30 with TRBJ2-1, with D perhaps TRBD2 (6 bases). CDR1 GTSNPN and CDR2 SVGIG come from the germline V gene (reference sequence). This CDR3 has 15 residues. Deletions cut 2 bases from V and 2 bases from J, with 13 bases between. Written as DNA, the CDR3 is TGTGCCTGGAGTTCGCTAGCGCCAACCTACAATGAGCAGTTCTTC. This codes for CAWSSLAPTYNEQFF.

This chain connects TRBV28 to TRBJ1-1; D gene unclear. The CDR3 extends over 14 amino acids. V lost 3 bases to trimming and J lost 4 bases, with 12 bases between them. The germline V gene encodes CDR1 MDHEN and CDR2 SYDVKM. The DNA of the CDR3 is TGTGCCAGCAGTTTCCTGCTCAGTAGCACTGAAGCTTTCTTT. Encoded protein: CASSFLLSSTEAFF.

The gene calls are TRBV9 and TRBJ1-1, with TRBD1 matching over 8 bases. The CDR3 has 17 amino acids. Per germline, CDR1 SGDLS and CDR2 YYNGEE. With 4 bases clipped from V and 1 base from J, the junction kept 12 bases outside the gene matches. CDR3 residues: CASSTKDRVGENTEAFF. In DNA, the CDR3 is TGTGCCAGCAGCACAAAGGACAGGGTTGGGGAGAACACTGAAGCTTTCTTT.

The V and J genes are TRBV7-2 and TRBJ2-1, with D perhaps TRBD2 (5 bases). CDR3 length: 15 amino acids. V was trimmed by 0 bases and J by 10 bases, leaving 16 bases between them. Germline loops: CDR1 SGHTA, CDR2 FQGNSA. CDR3 coding DNA: TGTGCCAGCAGCTTAGCGCTTGGCGGGCGGAGCGAGCAGTTCTTC. Translating gives CASSLALGGRSEQFF.

The chain carries TRBV7-3 and TRBJ2-1; the D gene is possibly TRBD1 (6 bases). The V end was cut by 2 bases, the J end by 0 bases, with 14 bases between. The germline V gene encodes CDR1 SGHTA and CDR2 FQGTGA. The CDR3 has 17 amino acids. The CDR3 coding sequence is TGTGCCAGCAGCTTATCTTTCGACAGGAGCTCCTACAATGAGCAGTTCTTC. This encodes CASSLSFDRSSYNEQFF.